This entry describes one T cell receptor (beta chain). This clonotype has just a few counts. It lacks a known antigen. Base qualities are not recorded, but no much larger clone differs from it by a single base. Receptor amplification or capture employed 5' RACE. A second 7 to 11 cycle PCR used a sample-barcoded 5' primer and a J-beta primer mix. A template-switch 5' adaptor carrying 12 random nucleotides introduced a unique molecular identifier onto each TCR beta cDNA molecule. Each sample yielded at least 2.5 million CDR3-containing paired-end reads. All of the RNA was converted into first-strand cDNA using the Mint cDNA synthesis kit, with a TRBC-specific oligonucleotide serving as the primer. After uracil-DNA glycosylase treatment, a first 18-cycle PCR used universal primers M1SS and BC2_uni_R on all cDNA. The original methods were these. Normalization of each sample was performed by random selection of 1 million high-quality reads, each carrying a distinct molecular identifier. Reads with shared molecular identifiers were discarded instead of being binned into consensus sequences. MiTCR, with a Q25 quality threshold and the strictest error-elimination algorithm, was used for CDR3 identification, clonotype clustering and error correction. A nonparametric unseen species model with Euler transformation was used to estimate a lower bound on total TCR beta diversity. In TCRdb, the public reads were trimmed at Q25 with fastp and aligned with MiXCR, with productive beta chains retained. Identical CDR3 proteins give one entry, which carries the most common genes and DNA. What appears here as the V and J calls and clone size reflects TCRdb's work, not the paper's. Across this sample there are fewer than 2,000,000 distinct CDR3 sequences, with 35% to 50% seen only once. Together, the top ten hold roughly 23% of the sample.

This specimen belongs to a study of blood T cells in healthy people across ages (dated by TCRdb to 2013 to 2016). Looking at the study overall: In model experiments, template switching captured about one uniquely barcoded TCR beta cDNA molecule for every two T cells. Two additional independent replicas of 1 million unique cDNA reads from the same blood draw were analyzed for two donors (one aged 18 to 30 and one aged 80 or older). Donors of different ages were randomly distributed across sequencing lanes to avoid experimental bias. Four age groups were formed from the donors: young (average approximately 15 years), middle-aged (approximately 40), aged (around 68) and long-lived (roughly 81). To track age-related changes in TCR beta repertoire diversity, the study relied on deep sequencing normalized with unique cDNA molecular identifiers. The research as a whole found: As age increased, observed TCR beta diversity per million T cells dropped in a roughly linear way, and a significant reduction was already evident by age roughly 36. Compared with the aged group, the long-lived group had more naive CD4+ T cells, fewer expanded clones and increased TCR diversity, a pattern suggesting age selection. Conclusive comparison of naive and antigen-experienced compartments was prevented by the profiling of bulk unsorted PBMCs. There was a strong correlation between observed TCR beta diversity and the percentage of naive T cells measured by flow cytometry. The CMV infection status of donors was not known, potentially confounding age-related changes in expanded clonotypes. Estimates of total diversity based on one million sequenced T cells were considered lower bounds and underestimates.

The donors were 40 or so Caucasian individuals from Russia, aged roughly 6 to 90 years, who were systemically healthy. Approximately 9 milliliters of peripheral blood were collected from each donor into EDTA-treated Vacutainer tubes. Ficoll-Paque density-gradient centrifugation was used to isolate PBMCs, with at least 6 million per sample. Trizol reagent was used to extract total RNA from PBMCs, with at least 6 micrograms per sample. Naive CD45RAhigh/CD27high T cell percentages were measured by flow cytometry on a PBMC aliquot from every donor. The trim is 6 bases for V and 4 bases for J, with a gap of 12 bases between the germline ends. From the cysteine through the phenylalanine, the CDR3 covers 13 amino acids. Just the 39-base CDR3 DNA is kept, in frame starting at base 1. CDR1 and CDR2, looked up from the germline V gene (reference sequence), are MNHEY and SMNVEV.

Material for sequencing was blood. This TCR derives from a human donor in good health. Recombination connected TRBV27 to TRBJ1-2, and TRBD1 may be the D gene, going by 5 matching bases. The CDR3 region reads CASRGLDSYGYTF. The nucleotide sequence is TGTGCCAGCAGGGGGCTCGACTCCTATGGCTACACCTTC.